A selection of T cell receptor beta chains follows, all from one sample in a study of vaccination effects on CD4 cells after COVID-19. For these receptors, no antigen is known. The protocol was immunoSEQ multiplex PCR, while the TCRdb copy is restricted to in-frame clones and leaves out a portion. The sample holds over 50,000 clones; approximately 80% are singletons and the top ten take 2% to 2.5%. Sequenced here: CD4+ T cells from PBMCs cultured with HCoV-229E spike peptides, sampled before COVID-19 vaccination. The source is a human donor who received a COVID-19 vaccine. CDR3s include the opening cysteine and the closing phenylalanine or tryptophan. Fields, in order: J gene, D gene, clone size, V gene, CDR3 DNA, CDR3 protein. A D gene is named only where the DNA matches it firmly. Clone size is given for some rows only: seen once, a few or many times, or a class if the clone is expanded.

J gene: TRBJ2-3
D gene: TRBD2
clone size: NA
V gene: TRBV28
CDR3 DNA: TGTGCCAGCAACCCGACTAGCGGGGGGGCAAATACGCAGTATTTT
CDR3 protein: CASNPTSGGANTQYF

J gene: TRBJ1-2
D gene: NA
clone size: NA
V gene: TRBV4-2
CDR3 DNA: TGTGCCAGCAGCCCAGAAACCGGGACCTACTCCGGGTGCACCTTC
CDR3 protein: CASSPETGTYSGCTF

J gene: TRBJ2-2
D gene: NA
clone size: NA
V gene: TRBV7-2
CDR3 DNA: TGTGCCAGCAGTGAGGGTAGCGGACTACAAACCGGGGAGCTGTTTTTT
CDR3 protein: CASSEGSGLQTGELFF

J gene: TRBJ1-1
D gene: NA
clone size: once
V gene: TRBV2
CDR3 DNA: TGTGCCAGCAGTGAAATCGGCCCTGAAGCTTTCTTT
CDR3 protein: CASSEIGPEAFF

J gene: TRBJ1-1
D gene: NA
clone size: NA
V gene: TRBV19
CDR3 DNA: TGTGCCAGTAGTCCGCAGGGGAGAAACACTGAAGCTTTCTTT
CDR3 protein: CASSPQGRNTEAFF

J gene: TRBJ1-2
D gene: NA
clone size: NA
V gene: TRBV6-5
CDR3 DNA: TGTGCCAGCAGTTACCAAGGGCGAGGCTACACCTTC
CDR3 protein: CASSYQGRGYTF

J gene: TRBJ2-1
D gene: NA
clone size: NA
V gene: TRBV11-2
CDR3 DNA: TGTGCCAGCACCTGGGGGGTCGGGGAGCAGTTCTTC
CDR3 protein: CASTWGVGEQFF

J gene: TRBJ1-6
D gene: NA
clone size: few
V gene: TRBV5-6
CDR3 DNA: TGTGCCAGCACCCAATCGATGACAGCACTGTCCCTCCACTTT
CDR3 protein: CASTQSMTALSLHF

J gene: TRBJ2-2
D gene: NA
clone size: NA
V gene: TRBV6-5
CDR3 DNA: TGTGCCAGCAAAGTAACAGGGAAACGAACCGGGGAGCTGTTTTTT
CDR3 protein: CASKVTGKRTGELFF

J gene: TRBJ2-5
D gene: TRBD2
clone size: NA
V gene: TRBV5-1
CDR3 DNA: TGCGCCAGCAGCTTGCAAGCGGGGGGGCCGCAAGAGACCCAGTACTTC
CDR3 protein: CASSLQAGGPQETQYF

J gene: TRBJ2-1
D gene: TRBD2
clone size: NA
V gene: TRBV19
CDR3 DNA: TGTGCCAGTAAATTAGCGGGGGGGCAAGGTAATGAGCAGTTCTTC
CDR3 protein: CASKLAGGQGNEQFF

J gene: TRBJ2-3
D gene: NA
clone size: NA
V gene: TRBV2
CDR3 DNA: TGTGCCAGCAGTGAATCGGCGGGGGCCGGCCTCACGAATTTT
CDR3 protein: CASSESAGAGLTNF

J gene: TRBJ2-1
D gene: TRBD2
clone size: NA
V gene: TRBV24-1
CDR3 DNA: TGTGCCACCAGTGATGACCATGTCGGGGGGAATGAGCAGTTCTTC
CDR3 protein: CATSDDHVGGNEQFF

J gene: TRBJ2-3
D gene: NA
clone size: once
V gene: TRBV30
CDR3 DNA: TGTGCCTGTTCCTATACGGTGGATACGCAGTATTTT
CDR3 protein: CACSYTVDTQYF

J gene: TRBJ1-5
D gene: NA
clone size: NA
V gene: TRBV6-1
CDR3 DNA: TGTGCCAGCAGTGAAAGTACAGCCCACAATCAGCCCCAGCATTTT
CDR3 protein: CASSESTAHNQPQHF

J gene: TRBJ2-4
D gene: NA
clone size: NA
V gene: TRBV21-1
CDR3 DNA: TGTGCCAGCAGGGGGGTAGCCAAAAACATTCAGTACTTC
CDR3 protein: CASRGVAKNIQYF

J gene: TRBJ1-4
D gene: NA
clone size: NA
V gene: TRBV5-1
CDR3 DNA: TGCGCCAGCAGCTTCTCCGGGGGATCTAATGAAAAACTGTTTTTT
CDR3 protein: CASSFSGGSNEKLFF

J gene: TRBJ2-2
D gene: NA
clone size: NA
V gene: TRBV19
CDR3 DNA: TGTGCCAGTAGTGCGGACAGCCGGAACACCGGGGAGCTGTTTTTT
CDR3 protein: CASSADSRNTGELFF

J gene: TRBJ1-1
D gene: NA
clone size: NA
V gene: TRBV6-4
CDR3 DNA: TGTGCCAGCAGCGCCGAGGTTAACACTGAAGCTTTCTTT
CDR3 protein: CASSAEVNTEAFF

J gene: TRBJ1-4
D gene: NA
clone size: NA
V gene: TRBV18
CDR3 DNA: TGTGCCAGCTCACCACGCTATGGGGCGGCTGAAAAACTGTTTTTT
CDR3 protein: CASSPRYGAAEKLFF

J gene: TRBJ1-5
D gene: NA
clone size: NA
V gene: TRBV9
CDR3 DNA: TGTGCCAGCAGCCCGAATAGCAATCAGCCCCAGCATTTT
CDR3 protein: CASSPNSNQPQHF

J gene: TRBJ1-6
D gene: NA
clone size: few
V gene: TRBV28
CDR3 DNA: TGTGCCAGCAGAAACGGAGGGTCCGATTCACCCCTCCACTTT
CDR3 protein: CASRNGGSDSPLHF

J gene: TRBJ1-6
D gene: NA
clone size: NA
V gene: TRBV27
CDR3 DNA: TGTGCCAGCACTCGCGGAGGGCGGGGCAATTCACCCCTCCACTTT
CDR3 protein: CASTRGGRGNSPLHF

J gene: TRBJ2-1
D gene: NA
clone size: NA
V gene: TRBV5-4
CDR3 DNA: TGTGCCAGCAGCTCTACAGGCAAAGCGGCCTACAATGAGCAGTTCTTC
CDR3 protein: CASSSTGKAAYNEQFF

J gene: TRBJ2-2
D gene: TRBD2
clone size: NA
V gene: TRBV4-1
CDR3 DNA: TGCGCCAGCAGCCAAGGGGGGACTAGCGGGGCCGGGGAGCTGTTTTTT
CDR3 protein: CASSQGGTSGAGELFF

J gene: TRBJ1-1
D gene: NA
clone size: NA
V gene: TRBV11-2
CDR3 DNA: TGTGCCAGCAGCTTAGGGCTGCGGGCTGAAGCTTTCTTT
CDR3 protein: CASSLGLRAEAFF

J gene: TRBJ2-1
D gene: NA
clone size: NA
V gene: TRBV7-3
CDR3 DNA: TGTGCCAGCAGCTTGGGGGGAGATGCGAATGAGCAGTTCTTC
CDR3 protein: CASSLGGDANEQFF

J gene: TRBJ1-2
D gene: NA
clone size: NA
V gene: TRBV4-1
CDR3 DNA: TGCGCCAGCAGCCCCCGACAGGTAGCGGGCTACACCTTC
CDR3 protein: CASSPRQVAGYTF

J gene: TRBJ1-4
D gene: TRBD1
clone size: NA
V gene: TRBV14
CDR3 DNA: TGTGCCAGCAGCCAAGAACCCCCGACAGGGCCACCTGAAAAACTGTTTTTT
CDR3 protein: CASSQEPPTGPPEKLFF

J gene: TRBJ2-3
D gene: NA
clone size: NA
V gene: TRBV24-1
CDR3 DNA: TGTGCCACCAGTGATGTTACAGATACGCAGTATTTT
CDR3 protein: CATSDVTDTQYF